This T cell receptor (beta chain) was sequenced during a study of siplizumab effects on memory and regulatory T cells. Cells that made up the mixed lymphocyte reaction were cocultured at 37°C for around six days. Per sample, the assay covered 85,000 to 100,000 TCR templates. Assay: immunoSEQ multiplex PCR; the TCRdb copy retains only in-frame clones and omits some. The top ten clones hold 7.8% of a sample with some 15,000 clones, around 43% of them seen once. The CDR3 totals 17 residues. V lost 1 base and J 7 bases, leaving 21 bases between the germline ends. Germline V gene lookup returns CDR1 SGHDT and CDR2 YYEEEE. Details on this clone: Its antigen remains unknown. The sample holds other DNA sequences that translate to the same CDR3.

This clonotype originated in a human donor in good health; the cells came from an allogeneic mixed lymphocyte reaction. Some clones in this sample may be carry-over from other donors' samples. V usage is TRBV5-6 and J usage is TRBJ2-1; weak D call: TRBD2 (6 bases). Input material: CFSE-low (dividing) CD4+ T cells sorted from an allogeneic mixed lymphocyte reaction. Written as DNA, the CDR3 is TGTGCCAGCAGCTTGTTAATCAGCGGCCAACGGGAGAATGAGCAGTTCTTC. As protein: CASSLLISGQRENEQFF.